The clone carrying this TCR beta chain appeared a few times. Its antigen is undetermined. This record belongs to a study of cytomegalovirus exposure and HLA in healthy donors. Study-wide findings and caveats: In a later analysis, HLA-associated beta chains showed higher expansion and lower generation probabilities than comparable chains.

It was with 60 Vbeta and 13 Jbeta primers that the PCR ran. Using immunoSEQ multiplex PCR, the repertoire was profiled, and TCRdb retains in-frame clones only, with some absent. The sample carries approximately 140,000 clones, 75% recorded once. The origin of this receptor is a man in his forties or fifties in good health and CMV-seronegative. The sequencing sample was made of PBMCs.

Here the CDR3 reads CASSQAVLAGGLNTGELFF. CDR3 bases: TGCGCCAGCAGCCAAGCGGTCCTAGCGGGGGGTTTGAACACCGGGGAGCTGTTTTTT. The chain couples TRBV4-1 to TRBJ2-2; TRBD2 matches 11 bases. Losses at the gene ends were 1 base for V and 1 base for J; bases not matched to a gene: 8. Germline CDR1 reads MGHRA; CDR2 reads YSYEKL. CDR3 length: 19 amino acids.